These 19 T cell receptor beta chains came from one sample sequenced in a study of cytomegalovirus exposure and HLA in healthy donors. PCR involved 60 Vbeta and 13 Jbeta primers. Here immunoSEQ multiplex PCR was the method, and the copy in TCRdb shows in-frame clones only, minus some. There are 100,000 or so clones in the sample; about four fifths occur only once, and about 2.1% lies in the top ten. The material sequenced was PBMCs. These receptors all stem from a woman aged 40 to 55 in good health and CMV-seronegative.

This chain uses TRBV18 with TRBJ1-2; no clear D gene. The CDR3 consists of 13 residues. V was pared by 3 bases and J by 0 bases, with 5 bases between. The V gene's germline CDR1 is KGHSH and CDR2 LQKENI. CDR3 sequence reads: CASSPDSNYGYTF. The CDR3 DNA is TGTGCCAGCTCACCGGACTCTAACTATGGCTACACCTTC.

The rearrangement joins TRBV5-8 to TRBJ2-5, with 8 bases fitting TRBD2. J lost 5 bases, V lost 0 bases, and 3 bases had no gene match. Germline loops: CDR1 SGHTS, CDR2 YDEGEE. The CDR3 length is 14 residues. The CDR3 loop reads CASSLAGGLETQYF. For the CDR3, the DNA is TGTGCCAGCAGCTTGGCGGGGGGGCTCGAGACCCAGTACTTC. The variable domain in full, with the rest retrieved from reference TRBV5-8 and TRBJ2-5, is EAGVTQSPTHLIKTRGQQATLRCSPISGHTSVYWYQQALGLGLQFLLWYDEGEERNRGNFPPRFSGRQFPNYSSELNVNALELEDSALYLCASSLAGGLETQYFGPGTRLLVL.

CDR3 region: CASSLDQGTPYNEQFF. The DNA for the CDR3 is TGCGCCAGCAGCTTAGATCAGGGAACCCCCTACAATGAGCAGTTCTTC. The chain joins TRBV5-1 to TRBJ2-1; a weak D match, TRBD1 (5 bases). Germline-derived CDR1 and CDR2 are SGHRS and YFSETQ. V lost 2 bases and J 2 bases, leaving 14 bases between the germline ends. CDR3 length: 16 amino acids.

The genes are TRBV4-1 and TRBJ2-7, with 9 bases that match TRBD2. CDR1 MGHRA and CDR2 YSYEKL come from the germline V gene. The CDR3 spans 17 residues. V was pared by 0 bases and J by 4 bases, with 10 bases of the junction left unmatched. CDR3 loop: CASSQDPPAGGLYEQYF. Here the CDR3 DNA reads TGCGCCAGCAGCCAAGATCCACCAGCGGGAGGTTTATACGAGCAGTACTTC.

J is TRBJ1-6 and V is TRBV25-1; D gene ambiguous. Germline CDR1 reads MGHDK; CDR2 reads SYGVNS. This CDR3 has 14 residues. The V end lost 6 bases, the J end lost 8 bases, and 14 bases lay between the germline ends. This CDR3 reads CASRRTLGDSPLHF. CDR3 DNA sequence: TGTGCCAGCAGACGGACTCTTGGGGATTCACCCCTCCACTTT.

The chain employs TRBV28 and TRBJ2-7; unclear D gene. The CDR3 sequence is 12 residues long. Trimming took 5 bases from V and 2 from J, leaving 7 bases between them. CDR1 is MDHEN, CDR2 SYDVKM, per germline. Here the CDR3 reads CASSTLPYEQYF. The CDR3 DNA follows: TGTGCCAGCAGTACATTGCCCTACGAGCAGTACTTC.

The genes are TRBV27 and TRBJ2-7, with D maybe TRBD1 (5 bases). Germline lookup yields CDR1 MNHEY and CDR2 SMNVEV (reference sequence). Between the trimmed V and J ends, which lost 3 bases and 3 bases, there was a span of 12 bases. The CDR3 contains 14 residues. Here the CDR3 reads CASSLGPLNYEQYF. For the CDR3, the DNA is TGTGCCAGCAGTTTGGGGCCCTTGAACTACGAGCAGTACTTC.

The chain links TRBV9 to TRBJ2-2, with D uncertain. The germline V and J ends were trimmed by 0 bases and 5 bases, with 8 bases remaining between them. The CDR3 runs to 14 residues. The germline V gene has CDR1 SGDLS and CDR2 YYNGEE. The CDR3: CASSVGLLTGELFF. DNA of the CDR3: TGTGCCAGCAGCGTAGGGTTGCTAACCGGGGAGCTGTTTTTT.

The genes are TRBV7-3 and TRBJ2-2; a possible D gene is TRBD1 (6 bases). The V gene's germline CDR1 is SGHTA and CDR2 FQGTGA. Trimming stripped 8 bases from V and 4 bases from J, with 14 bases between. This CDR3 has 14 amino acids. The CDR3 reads CASQQGRGTGELFF. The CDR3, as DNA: TGTGCCAGCCAACAGGGTAGAGGCACCGGGGAGCTGTTTTTT. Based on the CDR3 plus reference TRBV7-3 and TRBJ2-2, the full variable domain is GAGVSQTPSNKVTEKGKYVELRCDPISGHTALYWYRQSLGQGPEFLIYFQGTGAADDSGLPNDRFFAVRPEGSVSTLKIQRTERGDSAVYLCASQQGRGTGELFFGEGSRLTVL.

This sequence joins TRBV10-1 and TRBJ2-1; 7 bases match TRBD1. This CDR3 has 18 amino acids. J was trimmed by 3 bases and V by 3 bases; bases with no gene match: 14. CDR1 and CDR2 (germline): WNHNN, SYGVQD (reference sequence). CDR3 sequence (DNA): TGCGCCAGCAGTGATGGTCAGGGGGTAAGGTTTTTCTACAATGAGCAGTTCTTC. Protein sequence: CASSDGQGVRFFYNEQFF.

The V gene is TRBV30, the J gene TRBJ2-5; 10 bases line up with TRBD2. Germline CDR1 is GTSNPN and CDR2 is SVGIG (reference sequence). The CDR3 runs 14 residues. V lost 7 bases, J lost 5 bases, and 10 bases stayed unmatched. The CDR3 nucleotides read TGTGCCTACCAGCGGGGGGGCCCGCCGGAGACCCAGTACTTC. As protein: CAYQRGGPPETQYF.

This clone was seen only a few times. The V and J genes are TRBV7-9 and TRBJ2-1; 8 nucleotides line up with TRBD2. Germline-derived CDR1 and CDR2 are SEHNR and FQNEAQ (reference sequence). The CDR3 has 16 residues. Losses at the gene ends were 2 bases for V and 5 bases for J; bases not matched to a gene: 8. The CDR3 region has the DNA TGTGCCAGCAGCTTATGGATCGGACTAGCCGACAATGAGCAGTTCTTC. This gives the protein CASSLWIGLADNEQFF.

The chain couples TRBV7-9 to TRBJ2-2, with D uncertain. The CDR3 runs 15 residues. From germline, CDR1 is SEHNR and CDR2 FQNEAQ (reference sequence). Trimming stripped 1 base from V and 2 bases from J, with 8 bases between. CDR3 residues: CASSLDSTNTGELFF. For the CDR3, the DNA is TGTGCCAGCAGCTTAGACAGCACCAACACCGGGGAGCTGTTTTTT. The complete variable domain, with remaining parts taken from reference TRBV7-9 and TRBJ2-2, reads DTGVSQNPRHKITKRGQNVTFRCDPISEHNRLYWYRQTLGQGPEFLTYFQNEAQLEKSRLLSDRFSAERPKGSFSTLEIQRTEQGDSAMYLCASSLDSTNTGELFFGEGSRLTVL.

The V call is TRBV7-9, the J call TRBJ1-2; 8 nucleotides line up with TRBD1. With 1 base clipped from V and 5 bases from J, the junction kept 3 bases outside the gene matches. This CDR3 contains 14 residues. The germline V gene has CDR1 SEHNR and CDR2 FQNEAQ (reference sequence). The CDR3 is CASSLVQGAYGYTF. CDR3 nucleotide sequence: TGTGCCAGCAGCTTAGTGCAGGGGGCATATGGCTACACCTTC.

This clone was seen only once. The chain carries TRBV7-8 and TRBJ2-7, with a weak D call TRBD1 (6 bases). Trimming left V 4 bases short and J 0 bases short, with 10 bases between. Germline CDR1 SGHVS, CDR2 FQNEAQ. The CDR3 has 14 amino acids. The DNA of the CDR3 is TGTGCCAGCAGCTCGACAGGCCTCTCCTACGAGCAGTACTTC. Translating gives CASSSTGLSYEQYF.

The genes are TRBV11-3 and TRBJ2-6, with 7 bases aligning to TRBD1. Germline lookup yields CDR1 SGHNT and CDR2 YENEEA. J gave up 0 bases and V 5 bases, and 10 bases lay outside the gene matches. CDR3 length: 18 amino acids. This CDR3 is CASSPGAGGGSGANVLTF. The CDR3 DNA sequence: TGTGCCAGCAGCCCTGGGGCAGGGGGTGGCTCTGGGGCCAACGTCCTGACTTTC. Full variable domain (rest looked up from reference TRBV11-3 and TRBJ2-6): EAGVVQSPRYKIIEKKQPVAFWCNPISGHNTLYWYLQNLGQGPELLIRYENEEAVDDSQLPKDRFSAERLKGVDSTLKIQPAELGDSAVYLCASSPGAGGGSGANVLTFGAGSRLTVL.

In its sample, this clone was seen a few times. This CDR3 reads CASSLSNRDRTRGEQYF. As DNA, the CDR3 is TGTGCCAGCTCCCTGTCAAACCGGGACAGGACTAGGGGGGAGCAGTACTTC. The rearrangement joins TRBV18 to TRBJ2-7, with D maybe TRBD1 (8 bases). CDR1 is KGHSH and CDR2 is LQKENI in the germline V gene. The CDR3 spans 17 residues. Trimming removed 6 bases from V and 7 bases from J, with 28 bases in between.

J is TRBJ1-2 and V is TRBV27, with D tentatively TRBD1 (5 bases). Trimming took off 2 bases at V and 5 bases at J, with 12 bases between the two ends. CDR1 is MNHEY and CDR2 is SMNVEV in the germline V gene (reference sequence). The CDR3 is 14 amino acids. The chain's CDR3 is CASSLGGAAYGYTF. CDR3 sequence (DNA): TGTGCCAGCAGTTTAGGTGGGGCGGCTTATGGCTACACCTTC.

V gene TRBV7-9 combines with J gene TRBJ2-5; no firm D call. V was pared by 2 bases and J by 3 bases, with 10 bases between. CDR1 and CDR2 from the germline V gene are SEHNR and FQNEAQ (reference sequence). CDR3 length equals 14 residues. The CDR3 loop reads CASSLTTVKETQYF. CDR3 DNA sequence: TGTGCCAGCAGCTTAACAACAGTCAAAGAGACCCAGTACTTC.